Below, 13 T cell receptor beta chains from the same sample are listed, as sequenced in a study of T cells in Graves' hyperthyroidism and ophthalmopathy. RNA transcripts gave rise to amplified TCR beta CDR3 regions. The primer set for the first-round RT-PCR of the TCR CDR3 was HTBI. TCRdb re-called the multiplex PCR reads through MiXCR, storing one row per CDR3 protein. The data show approximately 690,000 distinct CDR3 sequences, approximately 15% seen once. The sample comprised blood. These receptor sequences come from a woman in her fifties or sixties with Graves' ophthalmopathy.

This clonotype was detected ten times or more. The gene calls are TRBV27 and TRBJ2-7; 8 bases are shared with TRBD1. V lost 4 bases, J lost 3 bases, and 5 bases stayed unmatched. The length of the CDR3 is 14 residues. Germline CDR1 is MNHEY and CDR2 is SMNVEV (reference sequence). CDR3 sequence (DNA): TGTGCCAGCAGTTCGGAGACAGGGGTCTACGAGCAGTACTTC. Protein: CASSSETGVYEQYF.

This clonotype was detected a few times. V and J are TRBV4-3 and TRBJ2-2; possibly TRBD1 for D (6 bases). CDR3 length: 17 residues. Germline assignment: CDR1 LGHNA and CDR2 YSLEER. V was cut by 0 bases and J by 6 bases, with 17 bases left in between. The CDR3 is CASSQEVTGGTSGELFF. In DNA form, the CDR3 reads TGCGCCAGCAGCCAAGAGGTGACAGGAGGAACGTCCGGGGAGCTGTTTTTT.

This rearrangement joins TRBV4-1 to TRBJ2-7, with a possible D match to TRBD1 (6 bases). V was clipped by 3 bases and J by 2 bases, with 11 bases between them. Germline lookup yields CDR1 MGHRA and CDR2 YSYEKL. CDR3 length: 14 amino acids. CDR3: CASSHGGYTYEQYF. DNA of the CDR3: TGCGCCAGCAGCCATGGGGGCTACACCTACGAGCAGTACTTC.

This clonotype was seen ten or more times. Written as DNA, the CDR3 is TGTGCCAGCAACGACCAGCGGGAGTCCACCGGGGAGCTGTTTTTT. Its translation: CASNDQRESTGELFF. V is TRBV2 and J is TRBJ2-2; 8 bases are a match to TRBD2. The length of the CDR3 is 15 residues. Germline V CDR1 and CDR2: SNHLY, FYNNEI. Trimming removed 7 bases from V and 4 bases from J; junction bases left unmatched: 8.

In its sample, this clonotype was seen many times. The rearrangement joins TRBV5-1 to TRBJ2-1, with TRBD2 matching 14 bases. Germline V gene sequence: CDR1 SGHRS, CDR2 YFSETQ. The CDR3 contains 15 residues. Trimming cost V 3 bases and J 9 bases; bases outside gene matches: 5. The CDR3 region is CASSWGLAGVAEQFF. The CDR3 region has the DNA TGCGCCAGCAGCTGGGGACTAGCGGGAGTTGCTGAGCAGTTCTTC.

This clonotype was detected only a few times. The rearrangement joins TRBV6-1 to TRBJ1-6; D gene ambiguous. The CDR3 covers 12 residues. The germline CDR1 and CDR2 sequences are MNHNS and SASEGT. CDR3 sequence (DNA): TGTGCGTTGGGGATTCGGAATTCACCCCTCCACTTT. Amino acid sequence: CALGIRNSPLHF.

This clonotype has at least ten counts. This sequence joins TRBV7-9 and TRBJ2-7; the D gene is possibly TRBD1 (6 bases). Trimming left V 4 bases short and J 4 bases short, with 11 bases between. CDR3 length equals 13 residues. Germline V CDR1 and CDR2: SEHNR, FQNEAQ (reference sequence). CDR3 residues: CASSSTGPYEQYF. The CDR3 bases are TGTGCCAGCAGCTCGACAGGTCCTTACGAGCAGTACTTC.

The chain combines TRBV20-1 with TRBJ2-3; 14 bases agree with TRBD2. CDR1 and CDR2 (germline): DFQATT, SNEGSKA (reference sequence). The V segment lost 1 base and the J segment 2 bases; nucleotides outside the gene matches: 11. The CDR3 length is 19 residues. The CDR3 loop reads CSARAGLAGVGGPTDTQYF. DNA of the CDR3: TGCAGTGCTAGAGCGGGACTAGCGGGAGTGGGGGGACCCACAGATACGCAGTATTTT.

Many counts were recorded for this clonotype. The chain uses TRBV7-3 and TRBJ1-1; 10 positions agree with TRBD1. V lost 0 bases, J lost 1 base, and 5 bases stayed unmatched. This CDR3 has 17 amino acids. CDR1 and CDR2 (germline): SGHTA, FQGTGA. In nucleotides, the CDR3 is TGTGCCAGCAGCTTAACGGGACAGGGGCTTCCGAACACTGAAGCTTTCTTT. It yields the protein CASSLTGQGLPNTEAFF.

This clonotype was counted many times. This rearrangement joins TRBV2 to TRBJ2-7; D is ambiguous. Germline CDR1 SNHLY, CDR2 FYNNEI. The CDR3 runs 12 residues. The V end lost 6 bases, the J end lost 0 bases, and 6 bases lay between the germline ends. This chain's CDR3 is CASSYVSYEQYF. The CDR3 nucleotides read TGTGCCAGCAGCTATGTCTCCTACGAGCAGTACTTC.

This clonotype was seen many times. V and J are TRBV6-2 or TRBV6-3 and TRBJ1-1; D possibly corresponds to TRBD1 (5 bases). The CDR3 totals 17 residues. Looked up from germline, CDR1 is MNHEY and CDR2 is SVGEGT. The V gene lost 2 bases and the J gene lost 5 bases, with 21 bases spanning the gap. This CDR3 is CASSYHSGVGFWTEAFF. The DNA of the CDR3 is TGTGCCAGCAGTTACCATTCGGGGGTGGGGTTCTGGACTGAAGCTTTCTTT.

There are a few counts of this clonotype. This CDR3 is missing its conserved last phenylalanine or tryptophan, likely due to a read error. The chain uses TRBV11-2 and TRBJ1-1, with a possible D match to TRBD1 (5 bases). The CDR3 spans 12 residues. In germline, CDR1 is SGHAT, CDR2 FQNNGV. With 5 bases removed from V and 5 bases from J, the gap between germline ends came to 9 bases. CDR3 nucleotides: TGTGCCAGCAGCCTCCGGGGGACTGAAGCTTTCTCT. Translation: CASSLRGTEAFS.

Turning to this clonotype: It may be a read error: a sequence one base away is much more abundant. V gene TRBV28 combines with J gene TRBJ2-3; D call uncertain. This CDR3 comprises 16 residues. CDR1 MDHEN and CDR2 SYDVKM come from the germline V gene. DNA for the CDR3: TGTGCCAGCAGTTCCAGTCGGGCGGCCTACACAGATGCGCAGTATTTT. Its protein product is CASSSSRAAYTDAQYF.